The clone carrying this T cell receptor (beta chain) was detected many times. Sequencing was performed with immunoSEQ multiplex PCR; in TCRdb, only in-frame clones are kept and a portion is missing. The table lists 150,000 to 200,000 clones, roughly 92% of them singletons. With 3 bases clipped from V and 2 bases from J, the junction kept 3 bases outside the gene matches. The CDR3 length is 15 residues. CDR1 and CDR2 from the germline V gene are MRHNA and SNTAGT. The data are from a study of control samples from healthy donors and cancer patients. Sample: blood. The J gene is TRBJ2-1, the V gene TRBV6-4; 8 bases are shared with TRBD1. The TCR originated in a woman aged 30 to 39 in good health. The CDR3, as DNA: TGTGCCAGCAGTGAGGGGGACAGGCCCTACAATGAGCAGTTCTTC. This gives the protein CASSEGDRPYNEQFF.